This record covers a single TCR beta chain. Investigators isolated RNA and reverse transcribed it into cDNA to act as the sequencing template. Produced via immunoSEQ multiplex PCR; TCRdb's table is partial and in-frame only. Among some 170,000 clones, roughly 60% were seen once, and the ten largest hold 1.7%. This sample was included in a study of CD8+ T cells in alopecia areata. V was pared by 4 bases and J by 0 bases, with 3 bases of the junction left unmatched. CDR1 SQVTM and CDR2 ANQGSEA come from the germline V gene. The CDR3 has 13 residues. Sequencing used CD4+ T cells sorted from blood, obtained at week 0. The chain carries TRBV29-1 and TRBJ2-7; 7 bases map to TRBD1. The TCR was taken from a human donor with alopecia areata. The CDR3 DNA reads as TGCAGCGTTGTACAGGGGAACTCCTACGAGCAGTACTTC. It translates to CSVVQGNSYEQYF.